What follows are 10 T cell receptor beta chains derived from one specimen sequenced in a study of human T cells and chemical hapten exposure. Time point of the sample: pre-sensitization, week 0. The treatment denotes: therapeutic diphenylcyclopropenone sensitization with weekly scalp DPC. In TCRdb, the RACE reads were re-called with MiXCR into one record per CDR3 protein. The sample yields about 120,000 distinct CDR3 sequences, less than 15% seen once. The specimen was whole blood, collected in connection with sensitization to the hapten diphenylcyclopropenone (DPC). These receptors all stem from a woman aged 18-29 years with alopecia areata. Some clones in this sample may be carry-over from other donors' samples.

This clonotype has a count of ten or more. V gene TRBV20-1 combines with J gene TRBJ2-7, with a weak D call TRBD1 (9 bases). Deletions cut 1 base from V and 7 bases from J, with 26 bases between. The CDR3 runs to 17 residues. Per the germline V gene, CDR1 is DFQATT and CDR2 is SNEGSKA (reference sequence). The CDR3 bases are TGCAGTGCTAGAGCCCCTCGGGGGGGACAGGGCCCCCGGGAGCAGTACTTC. Translated: CSARAPRGGQGPREQYF.

This rearrangement joins TRBV7-2 to TRBJ2-3; 7 positions match TRBD1. The CDR3 sequence is 15 residues long. Germline V gene lookup returns CDR1 SGHTA and CDR2 FQGNSA. V trimming: 1 base; J trimming: 4 bases; junction bases outside the gene matches: 5. CDR3 in DNA: TGTGCCAGCAGCTTAGTCTACAGGGGCTCAGATACGCAGTATTTT. Its translation is CASSLVYRGSDTQYF.

The V call is TRBV29-1, the J call TRBJ2-1; D might be TRBD1 or TRBD2, each matching 5 bases. The V gene's germline CDR1 is SQVTM and CDR2 ANQGSEA. V was trimmed by 4 bases and J by 0 bases, leaving 7 bases between them. The CDR3 spans 13 residues. CDR3 nucleotide sequence: TGCAGCGTTGGGGGGAGCTCCTACAATGAGCAGTTCTTC. This translates into CSVGGSSYNEQFF.

The chain joins TRBV30 to TRBJ2-3; D is uncertain. Per the germline V gene, CDR1 is GTSNPN and CDR2 is SVGIG (reference sequence). This CDR3 is 16 amino acids long. The V and J ends lost 0 bases and 6 bases respectively, with 19 bases between them. The CDR3 is CAWSVRRRLTEDTQYF. The CDR3 DNA sequence: TGTGCCTGGAGTGTACGGCGCCGACTCACAGAGGATACGCAGTATTTT. The full variable domain, in which reference TRBV30 and TRBJ2-3 provide the parts outside the CDR3, is SQTIHQWPATLVQPVGSPLSLECTVEGTSNPNLYWYRQAAGRGLQLLFYSVGIGQISSEVPQNLSASRPQDRQFILSSKKLLLSDSGFYLCAWSVRRRLTEDTQYFGPGTRLTVL.

This rearrangement joins TRBV6-6 to TRBJ1-5; D call uncertain. The CDR3 is made up of 16 amino acids. V lost 6 bases, J lost 0 bases, and 15 bases lay in between. Per germline, CDR1 MNHNY and CDR2 SVGAGI (reference sequence). As DNA, the CDR3 is TGTGCCAGCAGCTCGCGAGGGTATGATAGCAATCAGCCCCAGCATTTT. Translating it yields CASSSRGYDSNQPQHF.

The chain has TRBV28 and TRBJ1-5; D unclear. Germline assignment: CDR1 MDHEN and CDR2 SYDVKM. Between the trimmed V and J ends, which lost 5 bases and 1 base, there was a span of 12 bases. This CDR3 has 15 residues. CDR3 loop: CASSPTDGSNQPQHF. CDR3 coding DNA: TGTGCCAGCAGTCCTACCGACGGAAGCAATCAGCCCCAGCATTTT.

This clonotype has only a few counts. This chain joins TRBV13 and TRBJ2-3; 7 bases are shared with TRBD1. With V trimmed by 4 bases and J by 0 bases, 4 bases remained unmatched. Germline V lookup: CDR1 PRHDT, CDR2 FYEKMQ (reference sequence). The CDR3 length is 15 residues. This CDR3 is CASSYTGASTDTQYF. The CDR3 nucleotides are TGTGCCAGCAGCTACACAGGGGCTAGCACAGATACGCAGTATTTT. The entire variable domain, with the rest obtained from reference TRBV13 and TRBJ2-3, is as follows: AAGVIQSPRHLIKEKRETATLKCYPIPRHDTVYWYQQGPGQDPQFLISFYEKMQSDKGSIPDRFSAQQFSDYHSELNMSSLELGDSALYFCASSYTGASTDTQYFGPGTRLTVL.

This clonotype was picked up a small number of times. The chain joins TRBV6-5 to TRBJ1-4; D is unresolved. Germline CDR1 and CDR2: MNHEY and SVGAGI. The length of the CDR3 is 16 residues. With 6 bases removed from V and 5 bases from J, the gap between germline ends came to 19 bases. CDR3 protein: CASSTAAGWTNEKLFF. CDR3 coding DNA: TGTGCCAGCAGCACTGCCGCCGGTTGGACGAATGAAAAACTGTTTTTT.

The chain uses TRBV9 and TRBJ2-2; possibly TRBD1 for D (6 bases). Between the trimmed V and J ends, which lost 3 bases and 7 bases, there was a span of 16 bases. Looked up from germline, CDR1 is SGDLS and CDR2 is YYNGEE. The CDR3 length is 15 residues. The CDR3, as DNA: TGTGCCAGCAGCGAAGAGGGGACATCGGGCGGGGAGCTGTTTTTT. This translates into CASSEEGTSGGELFF.

The V gene is TRBV7-9, the J gene TRBJ2-7, with 7 bases aligning to TRBD2. This CDR3 contains 13 residues. Trimming at V came to 7 bases and at J to 1 base, leaving 4 bases not matched to a gene. From germline, CDR1 is SEHNR and CDR2 FQNEAQ (reference sequence). Written as DNA, the CDR3 is TGTGCCAGCAACCGCGGGGGTTCCTACGAGCAGTACTTC. Amino acid sequence: CASNRGGSYEQYF.